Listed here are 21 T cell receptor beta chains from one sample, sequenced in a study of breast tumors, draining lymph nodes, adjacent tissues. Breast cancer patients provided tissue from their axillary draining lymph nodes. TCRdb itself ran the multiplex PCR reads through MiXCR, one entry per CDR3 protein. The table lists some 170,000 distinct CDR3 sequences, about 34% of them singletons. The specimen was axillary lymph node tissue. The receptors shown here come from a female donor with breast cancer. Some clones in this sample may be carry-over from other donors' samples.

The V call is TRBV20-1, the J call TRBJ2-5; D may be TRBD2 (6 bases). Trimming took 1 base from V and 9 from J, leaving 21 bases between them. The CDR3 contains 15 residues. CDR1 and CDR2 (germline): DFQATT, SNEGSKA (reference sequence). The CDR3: CSARVGGNSNQPQYF. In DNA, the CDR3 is TGCAGTGCTAGAGTTGGCGGGAATAGCAATCAGCCCCAGTACTTC.

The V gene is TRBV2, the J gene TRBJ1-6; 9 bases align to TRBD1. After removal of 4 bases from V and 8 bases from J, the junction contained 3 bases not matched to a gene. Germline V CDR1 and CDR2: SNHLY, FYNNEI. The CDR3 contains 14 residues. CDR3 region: CASSARTGDSPLHF. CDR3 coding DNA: TGTGCCAGCAGTGCAAGGACAGGGGATTCACCCCTCCACTTT.

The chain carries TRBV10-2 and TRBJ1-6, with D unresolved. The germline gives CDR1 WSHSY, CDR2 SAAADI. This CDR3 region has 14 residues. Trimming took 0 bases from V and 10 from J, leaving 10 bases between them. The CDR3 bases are TGCGCCAGCAGTGAGTCGCTTGTGAACTCACCCCTCCACTTT. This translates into CASSESLVNSPLHF.

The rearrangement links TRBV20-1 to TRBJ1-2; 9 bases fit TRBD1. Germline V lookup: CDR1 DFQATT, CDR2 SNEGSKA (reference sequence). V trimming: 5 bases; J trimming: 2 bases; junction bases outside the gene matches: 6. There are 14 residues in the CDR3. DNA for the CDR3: TGCAGTGCTGACCCGGGACAGGGAAACTATGGCTACACCTTC. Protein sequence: CSADPGQGNYGYTF.

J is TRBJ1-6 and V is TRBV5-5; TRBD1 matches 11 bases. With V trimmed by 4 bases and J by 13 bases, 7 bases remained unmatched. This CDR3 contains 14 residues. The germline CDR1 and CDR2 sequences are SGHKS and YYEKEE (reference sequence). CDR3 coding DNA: TGTGCCAGCAGCCCCGGGACAGGGGGAAGCCCCCTCCACTTT. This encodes CASSPGTGGSPLHF.

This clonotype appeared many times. CDR3 DNA: TGTGCCAGCAGCCCGGGACAGGGGTTCTCCTACGAGCAGTACTTC. It specifies CASSPGQGFSYEQYF. The rearrangement uses TRBV12-3 or TRBV12-4 and TRBJ2-7, with 10 bases aligning to TRBD1. The CDR3 totals 15 residues. With V trimmed by 6 bases and J by 0 bases, 5 bases remained unmatched.

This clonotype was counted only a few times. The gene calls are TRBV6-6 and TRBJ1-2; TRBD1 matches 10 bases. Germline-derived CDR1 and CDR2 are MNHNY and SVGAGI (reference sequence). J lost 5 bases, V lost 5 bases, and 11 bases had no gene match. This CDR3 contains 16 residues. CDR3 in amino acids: CASSPQGTGAHYGYTF. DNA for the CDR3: TGTGCCAGCAGTCCACAAGGGACAGGGGCCCATTATGGCTACACCTTC.

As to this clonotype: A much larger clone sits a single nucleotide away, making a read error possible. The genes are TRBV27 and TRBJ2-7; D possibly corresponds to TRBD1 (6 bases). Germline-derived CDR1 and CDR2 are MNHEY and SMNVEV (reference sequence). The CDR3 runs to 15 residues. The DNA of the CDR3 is TGTGCCTGCAGTTTATCGGTCAGGGGTTCCTACGAGCAGTACTTC. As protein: CACSLSVRGSYEQYF.

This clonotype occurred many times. The CDR3 DNA reads TGTGCCACCCGGACAGCCCGCACAGATACGCAGTATTTT. Translation: CATRTARTDTQYF. This sequence joins TRBV27 and TRBJ2-3; perhaps TRBD1 as D (6 bases). This CDR3 has 13 amino acids. From germline, CDR1 is MNHEY and CDR2 SMNVEV (reference sequence). The V end was cut by 10 bases, the J end by 1 base, with 12 bases between.

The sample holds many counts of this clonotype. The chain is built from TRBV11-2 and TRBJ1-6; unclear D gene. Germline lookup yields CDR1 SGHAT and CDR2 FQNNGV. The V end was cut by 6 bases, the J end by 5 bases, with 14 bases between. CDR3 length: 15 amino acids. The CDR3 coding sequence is TGTGCCAGCAGACCCCCGGGAATCCATAATTCACCCCTCCACTTT. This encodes CASRPPGIHNSPLHF.

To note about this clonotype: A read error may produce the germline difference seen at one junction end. The chain's CDR3 is CASRSQGVGEPFF. The DNA for the CDR3 is TGTGCCAGCAGAAGTCAGGGGGTCGGGGAGCCGTTTTTT. This chain links TRBV6-4 with TRBJ2-2; 7 bases align to TRBD1. Looked up from germline, CDR1 is MRHNA and CDR2 is SNTAGT. The CDR3 loop spans 13 amino acids.

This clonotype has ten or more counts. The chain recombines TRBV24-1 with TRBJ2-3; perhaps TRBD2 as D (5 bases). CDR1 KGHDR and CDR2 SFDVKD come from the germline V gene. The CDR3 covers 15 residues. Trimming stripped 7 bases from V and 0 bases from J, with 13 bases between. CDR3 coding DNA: TGTGCCACCAGGGGCCAAGGGAGCAGCACAGATACGCAGTATTTT. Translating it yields CATRGQGSSTDTQYF.

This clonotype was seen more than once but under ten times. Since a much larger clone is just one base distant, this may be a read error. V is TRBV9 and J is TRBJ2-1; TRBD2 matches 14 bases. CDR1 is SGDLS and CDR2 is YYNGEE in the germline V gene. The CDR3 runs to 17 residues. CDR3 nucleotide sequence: TGTGCCAGCAGCGTAGTGGGACTAGCGGGGGTCTACACTGAGCAGTTCTTC. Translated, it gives CASSVVGLAGVYTEQFF.

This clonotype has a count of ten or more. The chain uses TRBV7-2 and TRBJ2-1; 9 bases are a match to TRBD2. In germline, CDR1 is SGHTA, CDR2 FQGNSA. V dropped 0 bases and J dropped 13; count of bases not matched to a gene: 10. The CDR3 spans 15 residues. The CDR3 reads CASSLALHAGGPQFF. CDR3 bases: TGTGCCAGCAGCTTAGCCCTTCACGCGGGAGGGCCTCAGTTCTTC.

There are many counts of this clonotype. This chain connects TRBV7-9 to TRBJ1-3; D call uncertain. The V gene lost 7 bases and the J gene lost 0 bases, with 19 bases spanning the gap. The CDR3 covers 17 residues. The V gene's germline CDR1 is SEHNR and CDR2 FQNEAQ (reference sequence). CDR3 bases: TGTGCCAGCACCACCGGACGGGCAAGAAGCTCTGGAAACACCATATATTTT. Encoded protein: CASTTGRARSSGNTIYF. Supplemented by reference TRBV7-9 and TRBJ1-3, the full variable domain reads DTGVSQNPRHKITKRGQNVTFRCDPISEHNRLYWYRQTLGQGPEFLTYFQNEAQLEKSRLLSDRFSAERPKGSFSTLEIQRTEQGDSAMYLCASTTGRARSSGNTIYFGEGSWLTVV.

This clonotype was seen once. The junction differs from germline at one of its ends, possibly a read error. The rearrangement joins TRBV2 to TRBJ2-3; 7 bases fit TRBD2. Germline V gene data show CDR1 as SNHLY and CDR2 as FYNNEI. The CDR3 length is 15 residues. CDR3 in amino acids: CASSSAGVRLSTRYF. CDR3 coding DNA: TGTGCCAGCAGTTCGGCGGGGGTGAGGTTAAGTACGCGGTATTTT.

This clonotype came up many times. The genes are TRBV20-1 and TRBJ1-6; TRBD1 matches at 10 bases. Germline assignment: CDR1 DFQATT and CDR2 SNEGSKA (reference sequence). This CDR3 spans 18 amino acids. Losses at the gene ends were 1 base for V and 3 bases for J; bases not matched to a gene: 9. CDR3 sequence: CSARGGDRGELYNSPLHF. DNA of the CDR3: TGCAGTGCTAGAGGCGGGGACAGGGGCGAACTCTATAATTCACCCCTCCACTTT.

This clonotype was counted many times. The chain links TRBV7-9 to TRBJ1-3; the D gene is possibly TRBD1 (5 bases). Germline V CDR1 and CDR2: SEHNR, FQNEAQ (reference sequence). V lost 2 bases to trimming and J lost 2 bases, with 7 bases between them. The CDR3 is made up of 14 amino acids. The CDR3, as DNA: TGTGCCAGCAGCTTACAGGGTGCTGGAAACACCATATATTTT. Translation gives CASSLQGAGNTIYF.

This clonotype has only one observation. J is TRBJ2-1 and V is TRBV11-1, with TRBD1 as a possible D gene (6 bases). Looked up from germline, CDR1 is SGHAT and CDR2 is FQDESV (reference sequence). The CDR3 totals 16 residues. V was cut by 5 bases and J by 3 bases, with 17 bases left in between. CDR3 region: CASSPRSGVSYNEQFF. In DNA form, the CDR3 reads TGTGCCAGCAGCCCGAGATCAGGGGTAAGCTACAATGAGCAGTTCTTC.

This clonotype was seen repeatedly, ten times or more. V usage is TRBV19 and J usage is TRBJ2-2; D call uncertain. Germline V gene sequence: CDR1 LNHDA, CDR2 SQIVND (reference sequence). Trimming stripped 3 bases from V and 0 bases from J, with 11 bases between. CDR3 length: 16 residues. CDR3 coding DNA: TGTGCCAGTAGTATGGACCTGGTCACGAACACCGGGGAGCTGTTTTTT. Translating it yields CASSMDLVTNTGELFF.

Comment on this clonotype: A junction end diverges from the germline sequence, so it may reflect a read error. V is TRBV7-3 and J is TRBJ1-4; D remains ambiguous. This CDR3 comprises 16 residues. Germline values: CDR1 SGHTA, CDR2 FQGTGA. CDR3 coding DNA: TGCGCCAGCAGCTTACCCGCCCCGGGGAGGAATGAAAATCTGTTTTTT. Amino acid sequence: CASSLPAPGRNENLFF.